This T cell receptor (beta chain) is drawn from a study of blood T cell repertoires in COVID-19. Study as a whole: In each case, the material was cDNA or gDNA derived from T cells, B-cell-depleted T cells, or PBMCs.

Data came from immunoSEQ multiplex PCR; TCRdb stores just in-frame clones and leaves some out. The table lists 200,000 to 250,000 clones, about 85% of them singletons, with 2.9% in the top ten. Per germline, CDR1 MDHEN and CDR2 SYDVKM. The CDR3 sequence is 12 residues long. V lost 7 bases and J lost 4, with 11 bases in between. This sequence originates from a middle-aged man who had recovered from COVID-19. The sequencing sample was made of peripheral blood. This chain connects TRBV28 to TRBJ2-7, with D perhaps matching TRBD1 (5 bases). The CDR3 DNA reads TGTGCCAGCACAGGGATTAAGTACGAGCAGTACTTC. This sequence encodes CASTGIKYEQYF.